The 10 T cell receptor beta chains below all came from one sample that was sequenced in a study of T cell responses to AZD1222 COVID-19 vaccine. The protocol was immunoSEQ multiplex PCR, while the TCRdb copy is restricted to in-frame clones and leaves out a portion. The profile shows under 150,000 clones, approximately 80% of them singletons. The source material was peripheral blood, sampled 28 days after the second AZD1222 dose. These receptors came from an adult who received the AZD1222 COVID-19 vaccine.

This clone appeared once. The gene calls are TRBV5-1 and TRBJ1-1, with D possibly being TRBD1 (6 bases). This CDR3 comprises 14 residues. Germline values: CDR1 SGHRS, CDR2 YFSETQ. The V end was cut by 0 bases, the J end by 4 bases, with 10 bases between. The CDR3 spells CASSLEGVATEAFF. CDR3 sequence (DNA): TGCGCCAGCAGCTTGGAGGGGGTTGCCACTGAAGCTTTCTTT.

The J gene is TRBJ1-1, the V gene TRBV19, with D possibly matching TRBD1 (6 bases). This CDR3 has 15 amino acids. Germline V gives CDR1 LNHDA, CDR2 SQIVND (reference sequence). Trimming pared 5 bases from V and 1 base from J, leaving 14 bases between. CDR3 region: CASSLPTGSNTEAFF. CDR3 nucleotide sequence: TGTGCCAGTAGTCTGCCGACAGGCTCGAACACTGAAGCTTTCTTT. The variable domain in full, with the rest retrieved from reference TRBV19 and TRBJ1-1, is DGGITQSPKYLFRKEGQNVTLSCEQNLNHDAMYWYRQDPGQGLRLIYYSQIVNDFQKGDIAEGYSVSREKKESFPLTVTSAQKNPTAFYLCASSLPTGSNTEAFFGQGTRLTVV.

This clone was observed a few times. The V gene is TRBV28, the J gene TRBJ2-7, with D unresolved. The germline CDR1 and CDR2 sequences are MDHEN and SYDVKM. V shed 6 bases and J shed 4 bases, with 22 bases lying between them. This CDR3 has 16 amino acids. The CDR3 region is CASSPVDGWGGYEQYF. For the CDR3, the DNA is TGTGCCAGCAGCCCTGTCGATGGATGGGGTGGATACGAGCAGTACTTC.

The chain couples TRBV6-2 or TRBV6-3 to TRBJ1-5; 7 bases are a match to TRBD1. This CDR3 comprises 14 residues. The V segment lost 6 bases and the J segment 2 bases; nucleotides outside the gene matches: 4. Germline values: CDR1 MNHEY, CDR2 SVGEGT. The CDR3 here is CASSPGQGNQPQHF. In DNA form, the CDR3 reads TGTGCCAGCAGCCCCGGACAGGGCAATCAGCCCCAGCATTTT.

A remark on this clone: Relative to the germline gene, one junction end is altered; a read error may explain this. The rearrangement links TRBV11-2 to TRBJ1-1, with TRBD1 as a possible D gene (5 bases). The CDR3 runs 15 residues. Germline-derived CDR1 and CDR2 are SGHAT and FQNNGV. The CDR3 reads CASSLDLGLNNEAFF. The CDR3 bases are TGTGCCAGCAGCTTAGATTTGGGGCTGAACAATGAAGCTTTCTTT.

The V call is TRBV27, the J call TRBJ2-1; 10 bases match TRBD2. Trimming cost V 1 base and J 9 bases; bases outside gene matches: 9. This CDR3 is built from 16 residues. The germline V gene encodes CDR1 MNHEY and CDR2 SMNVEV (reference sequence). Here the CDR3 reads CASSLYSGGLQGEQFF. DNA of the CDR3: TGTGCCAGCAGTTTATATAGCGGGGGGCTGCAAGGTGAGCAGTTCTTC.

This sequence joins TRBV7-3 and TRBJ2-3, with 7 positions matching TRBD1. The germline CDR1 and CDR2 sequences are SGHTA and FQGTGA. After removal of 5 bases from V and 8 bases from J, the junction contained 13 bases not matched to a gene. The CDR3 sequence is 15 residues long. The CDR3 coding sequence is TGTGCCAGCAGCCTAATACAGGGGCCGGCGGGTACGCAGTATTTT. It yields the protein CASSLIQGPAGTQYF.

As DNA, the CDR3 is TGTGCCAGCAGCTCAGGACAGGGGGATACCTATGGCTACACCTTC. It translates to CASSSGQGDTYGYTF. This chain connects TRBV5-4 to TRBJ1-2; 10 positions agree with TRBD1. CDR1 and CDR2 (germline): SGHNT, YYREEE (reference sequence). The CDR3 covers 15 residues. Losses at the gene ends were 3 bases for V and 4 bases for J; bases not matched to a gene: 6.

The chain employs TRBV7-6 and TRBJ1-3; 8 bases are a match to TRBD1. This CDR3 region has 15 residues. Germline trimming cut 3 bases from V and 3 bases from J; bases unmatched to any gene: 4. Germline V gives CDR1 SGHVS, CDR2 FNYEAQ. CDR3 DNA sequence: TGTGCCAGCAGCTTTACAGGGGGAATTGGAAACACCATATATTTT. It translates to CASSFTGGIGNTIYF.

The chain uses TRBV21-1 and TRBJ2-7; the D call TRBD2 from the table was never checked on the DNA. TRBV21-1 constitutes a pseudogene. The CDR3 totals 15 residues. The CDR3 reads CASSPPLAGLPEQYF. CDR3 sequence (DNA): TGTGCCAGCAGCCCTCCTTTAGCGGGGTTACCCGAGCAGTACTTC.